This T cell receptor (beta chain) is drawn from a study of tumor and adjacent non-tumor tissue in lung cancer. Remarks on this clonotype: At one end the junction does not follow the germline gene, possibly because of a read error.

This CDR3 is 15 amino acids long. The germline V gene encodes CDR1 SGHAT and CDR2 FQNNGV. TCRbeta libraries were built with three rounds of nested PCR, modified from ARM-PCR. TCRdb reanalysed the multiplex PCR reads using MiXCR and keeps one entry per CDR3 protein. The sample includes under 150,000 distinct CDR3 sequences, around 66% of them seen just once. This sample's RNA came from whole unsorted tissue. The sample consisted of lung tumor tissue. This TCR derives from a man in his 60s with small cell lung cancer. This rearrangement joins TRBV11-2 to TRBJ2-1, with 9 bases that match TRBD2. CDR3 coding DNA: TGTGCCAGAAGCTTGAGACTAGCGGCGCACAATGAGCACTTCTTC. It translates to CARSLRLAAHNEHFF.